The 31 T cell receptor beta chains given below trace back to one sample, sequenced in a study of immune cell composition in non-small cell lung cancer. Here immunoSEQ multiplex PCR was the method, and the copy in TCRdb shows in-frame clones only, minus some. The repertoire holds 3,000 or so clones, with approximately 73% as singletons. The sample was lung tumor tissue. The receptors stem from a human donor with non-small cell lung cancer.

The chain uses TRBV28 and TRBJ1-2, with D possibly matching TRBD1 (6 bases). The CDR3 sequence is 18 residues long. V shed 2 bases and J shed 7 bases, with 26 bases lying between them. Germline V gene sequence: CDR1 MDHEN, CDR2 SYDVKM. CDR3 nucleotide sequence: TGTGCCAGCAGTTTAGCTTATCCCGGACAGCCCGGTAGGTTTGGCTACACCTTC. The encoded protein is CASSLAYPGQPGRFGYTF.

The V and J genes are TRBV19 and TRBJ1-2; D perhaps matches TRBD1 (6 bases). There are 13 residues in the CDR3. V lost 6 bases and J lost 5, with 13 bases in between. The germline V gene encodes CDR1 LNHDA and CDR2 SQIVND (reference sequence). The CDR3 spells CASSAQGPYGYTF. In DNA form, the CDR3 reads TGTGCCAGTAGCGCACAGGGACCTTATGGCTACACCTTC.

This clone was seen a few times. The chain combines TRBV7-6 with TRBJ1-2; TRBD1 might be the D (5 bases). V lost 5 bases to trimming and J lost 5 bases, with 18 bases between them. The CDR3 loop spans 15 amino acids. Per the germline V gene, CDR1 is SGHVS and CDR2 is FNYEAQ. Here the CDR3 DNA reads TGTGCCAGCAGCCCCAGGGCGGACGAGGAGTATGGCTACACCTTC. Translated: CASSPRADEEYGYTF.

This clone was detected only a few times. The chain couples TRBV7-8 to TRBJ2-7, with D tentatively TRBD2 (6 bases). The germline gives CDR1 SGHVS, CDR2 FQNEAQ. Trimming took off 4 bases at V and 1 base at J, with 14 bases between the two ends. This CDR3 is built from 15 residues. The CDR3 DNA sequence: TGTGCCAGCAGCTCCCACGGTAGCGGATCCTACGAGCAGTACTTC. This codes for CASSSHGSGSYEQYF.

V and J are TRBV2 and TRBJ2-1, with 7 positions matching TRBD2. The trim removed 1 base at V and 6 bases at J, leaving 6 bases unmatched. From germline, CDR1 is SNHLY and CDR2 FYNNEI. This CDR3 has 15 residues. The CDR3 DNA reads as TGTGCCAGCAGTGAAGTAAGACTAGCAGGCAATGAGCAGTTCTTC. The encoded protein is CASSEVRLAGNEQFF.

The count of this clone is one. The rearrangement uses TRBV19 and TRBJ1-1; D gene unclear. The CDR3 runs 13 residues. Looked up from germline, CDR1 is LNHDA and CDR2 is SQIVND (reference sequence). Trimming cost V 4 bases and J 3 bases, with 9 bases left between them. The CDR3 region has the DNA TGTGCCAGTAGTACCGGACTTTACACTGAAGCTTTCTTT. It yields the protein CASSTGLYTEAFF.

The V and J genes are TRBV5-4 and TRBJ1-1; no firm D call. V lost 0 bases and J 4 bases, leaving 13 bases between the germline ends. The V gene's germline CDR1 is SGHNT and CDR2 YYREEE (reference sequence). The CDR3 totals 15 residues. CDR3 region: CASSLGRSGSTEAFF. CDR3 DNA sequence: TGTGCCAGCAGCTTGGGCCGAAGTGGGAGCACTGAAGCTTTCTTT.

The chain recombines TRBV19 with TRBJ1-2; D gene uncertain. This CDR3 is built from 16 residues. Per the germline V gene, CDR1 is LNHDA and CDR2 is SQIVND (reference sequence). Between the trimmed V and J ends, which lost 1 base and 4 bases, there was a span of 16 bases. Here the CDR3 DNA reads TGTGCCAGTAGTATAGGCGGAGGCTCAGAAATCTATGGCTACACCTTC. This encodes CASSIGGGSEIYGYTF.

This clone was seen a single time. CDR3: CASSLGGGLYNEQFF. Written as DNA, the CDR3 is TGTGCCAGCAGCTTAGGAGGTGGACTATACAATGAGCAGTTCTTC. The chain joins TRBV7-8 to TRBJ2-1, with a possible D match to TRBD2 (6 bases). With 1 base removed from V and 4 bases from J, the gap between germline ends came to 11 bases. Germline V gene sequence: CDR1 SGHVS, CDR2 FQNEAQ. CDR3 length: 15 amino acids.

The V and J genes are TRBV5-1 and TRBJ2-2; D remains unclear. Germline CDR1 and CDR2: SGHRS and YFSETQ. Trimming cost V 0 bases and J 5 bases, with 5 bases left between them. The CDR3 has 13 amino acids. CDR3 DNA sequence: TGCGCCAGCAGCTTGGGAGTTACCGGGGAGCTGTTTTTT. Translation gives CASSLGVTGELFF.

This chain uses TRBV29-1 with TRBJ2-3; 11 positions match TRBD2. This CDR3 spans 15 amino acids. Germline values: CDR1 SQVTM, CDR2 ANQGSEA. The J segment lost 1 base and the V segment lost 4 bases, leaving 4 bases of the junction unmatched. The CDR3 reads CSVAPTSGGTDTQYF. The CDR3 nucleotides read TGCAGCGTTGCCCCGACTAGCGGGGGCACAGATACGCAGTATTTT.

The rearrangement uses TRBV7-7 and TRBJ2-1; no definite D call. The CDR3 covers 15 residues. Trimming took 5 bases from V and 0 from J, leaving 11 bases between them. CDR1 and CDR2 from the germline V gene are SSHAT and FNYEAQ (reference sequence). CDR3 protein: CASSPISSSYNEQFF. CDR3 nucleotides: TGTGCCAGCAGCCCCATATCCAGCTCCTACAATGAGCAGTTCTTC.

This sequence joins TRBV2 and TRBJ1-4; no clear D. The germline V gene encodes CDR1 SNHLY and CDR2 FYNNEI. V gave up 3 bases and J gave up 0 bases, with 11 bases separating them. The CDR3 has 16 residues. CDR3 residues: CASSDPRRATNEKLFF. In DNA form, the CDR3 reads TGTGCCAGCAGTGACCCCCGCCGGGCAACTAATGAAAAACTGTTTTTT.

The chain combines TRBV11-3 with TRBJ2-1; 13 bases fit TRBD2. CDR1 is SGHNT, CDR2 YENEEA, per germline. V lost 1 base and J lost 0; bases outside the gene matches: 6. This CDR3 spans 19 amino acids. This CDR3 reads CASSLGGGLAGLSYNEQFF. CDR3 DNA: TGTGCCAGCAGCTTAGGGGGGGGACTAGCGGGACTCTCCTACAATGAGCAGTTCTTC.

The chain combines TRBV5-1 with TRBJ1-5, with D hard to call. The CDR3 is 16 amino acids. CDR1 and CDR2 from the germline V gene are SGHRS and YFSETQ. V lost 2 bases, J lost 0 bases, and 12 bases lay in between. The CDR3 DNA follows: TGCGCCAGCAGCTTTGAGGGTGCTAATAGCAATCAGCCCCAGCATTTT. It codes for CASSFEGANSNQPQHF.

V and J are TRBV2 and TRBJ1-3; D is possibly TRBD1 (6 bases). This CDR3 region has 15 residues. Germline V gene data show CDR1 as SNHLY and CDR2 as FYNNEI. Trimming stripped 4 bases from V and 3 bases from J, with 13 bases between. The CDR3 spells CASSVDRRSGNTIYF. The CDR3 nucleotides read TGTGCCAGCAGTGTAGACAGGAGAAGTGGAAACACCATATATTTT.

The rearrangement joins TRBV7-9 to TRBJ2-2; no definite D call. Trimming left V 1 base short and J 4 bases short, with 4 bases between. The germline V gene encodes CDR1 SEHNR and CDR2 FQNEAQ (reference sequence). The CDR3 is 13 residues long. The CDR3 DNA reads as TGTGCCAGCAGCTTAGATCGCACCGGGGAGCTGTTTTTT. This gives the protein CASSLDRTGELFF.

The rearrangement uses TRBV19 and TRBJ2-2, with 7 bases lining up with TRBD2. The V and J ends lost 5 bases and 6 bases, in that order; junction bases with no gene match: 6. The CDR3 is 14 residues long. Germline V CDR1 and CDR2: LNHDA, SQIVND (reference sequence). CDR3 loop: CASSGTTFSGELFF. The CDR3 coding sequence is TGTGCCAGTAGTGGGACTACTTTCTCCGGGGAGCTGTTTTTT. Drawing the rest from reference TRBV19 and TRBJ2-2, the complete variable domain is DGGITQSPKYLFRKEGQNVTLSCEQNLNHDAMYWYRQDPGQGLRLIYYSQIVNDFQKGDIAEGYSVSREKKESFPLTVTSAQKNPTAFYLCASSGTTFSGELFFGEGSRLTVL.

The rearrangement links TRBV4-1 to TRBJ2-5, with 7 bases matching TRBD1. The CDR3 extends over 15 amino acids. Losses at the gene ends were 1 base for V and 5 bases for J; bases not matched to a gene: 7. From germline, CDR1 is MGHRA and CDR2 YSYEKL. The CDR3 nucleotides are TGCGCCAGCAGCCAAGTTGACAGGGATAGGGAGACCCAGTACTTC. Translation: CASSQVDRDRETQYF.

The rearrangement joins TRBV5-3 to TRBJ2-2, with TRBD1 as a possible D gene (6 bases). TRBV5-3 is labeled an ORF, and its function is uncertain. This CDR3 contains 12 residues. Here the CDR3 reads CVTGLRTGELFF. For the CDR3, the DNA is TGTGTCACAGGGCTTAGGACCGGGGAGCTGTTTTTT.

This chain joins TRBV19 and TRBJ2-1; TRBD2 aligns across 11 bases. This CDR3 comprises 15 residues. Trimming removed 4 bases from V and 4 bases from J; junction bases left unmatched: 3. CDR1 LNHDA and CDR2 SQIVND come from the germline V gene (reference sequence). The CDR3 DNA sequence: TGTGCCAGTAGTAAGACTAGCGGGACTTACAATGAGCAGTTCTTC. It yields the protein CASSKTSGTYNEQFF.

The CDR3, as DNA: TGTGCCAGCAGTTACGAGTTGGTCCTTCAGCCCCAGCATTTT. This sequence encodes CASSYELVLQPQHF. V and J are TRBV28 and TRBJ1-5; D call uncertain. Trimming pared 4 bases from V and 6 bases from J, leaving 13 bases between. The CDR3 has 14 amino acids. Germline loops: CDR1 MDHEN, CDR2 SYDVKM.

The chain employs TRBV11-2 and TRBJ2-7; D gene unclear. Trimming removed 4 bases from V and 0 bases from J, with 13 bases in between. This CDR3 has 15 amino acids. Germline loops: CDR1 SGHAT, CDR2 FQNNGV. Here the CDR3 DNA reads TGTGCCAGCAGCTCCAACTTCTTTAGCTCCTACGAGCAGTACTTC. It translates to CASSSNFFSSYEQYF.

By sample fraction, this clone is large. The rearrangement uses TRBV19 and TRBJ2-7; possible D gene TRBD2, 5 bases. CDR3 length: 15 residues. V lost 3 bases, J lost 4 bases, and 16 bases lay in between. The V gene's germline CDR1 is LNHDA and CDR2 SQIVND (reference sequence). The CDR3, as DNA: TGTGCCAGTAGTATTACAAGCGGAGACTATTACGAGCAGTACTTC. Translating gives CASSITSGDYYEQYF. Full variable domain (remainder filled in from reference TRBV19 and TRBJ2-7): DGGITQSPKYLFRKEGQNVTLSCEQNLNHDAMYWYRQDPGQGLRLIYYSQIVNDFQKGDIAEGYSVSREKKESFPLTVTSAQKNPTAFYLCASSITSGDYYEQYFGPGTRLTVT.

The chain employs TRBV19 and TRBJ1-2, with 7 positions matching TRBD1. The germline V gene has CDR1 LNHDA and CDR2 SQIVND (reference sequence). CDR3 size: 16 residues. Unmatched junction bases numbered 6, after V lost 1 base and J lost 1 base. The CDR3 DNA sequence: TGTGCCAGTAGTATAGGTGACAGGGAGATTAACTATGGCTACACCTTC. This codes for CASSIGDREINYGYTF. The complete variable domain, with remaining parts taken from reference TRBV19 and TRBJ1-2, reads DGGITQSPKYLFRKEGQNVTLSCEQNLNHDAMYWYRQDPGQGLRLIYYSQIVNDFQKGDIAEGYSVSREKKESFPLTVTSAQKNPTAFYLCASSIGDREINYGYTFGSGTRLTVV.

This CDR3 is CASSSGTGSEKLFF. CDR3 coding DNA: TGTGCCAGCAGTTCCGGGACAGGGTCTGAAAAACTGTTTTTT. The V call is TRBV6-5, the J call TRBJ1-4, with 9 bases identical to TRBD1. The CDR3 length is 14 residues. J lost 7 bases, V lost 4 bases, and 4 bases had no gene match. Germline V gene lookup returns CDR1 MNHEY and CDR2 SVGAGI.

The gene calls are TRBV28 and TRBJ1-5, with 7 bases identical to TRBD1. The length of the CDR3 is 13 residues. Germline V lookup: CDR1 MDHEN, CDR2 SYDVKM. J gave up 4 bases and V 8 bases, and 5 bases lay outside the gene matches. As DNA, the CDR3 is TGTGCCAGCTGGGGACAGACTAATCAGCCCCAGCATTTT. The encoded protein is CASWGQTNQPQHF.

This chain joins TRBV7-9 and TRBJ2-1; maybe TRBD1 (5 bases). V was clipped by 7 bases and J by 2 bases, with 9 bases between them. This CDR3 is built from 13 residues. Germline V gene sequence: CDR1 SEHNR, CDR2 FQNEAQ (reference sequence). CDR3 loop: CASTRDAYNEQFF. The CDR3 coding sequence is TGTGCCAGCACCAGGGATGCCTACAATGAGCAGTTCTTC.

This clone was found a few times. The rearrangement links TRBV30 to TRBJ1-2; 10 bases fit TRBD1. J lost 6 bases, V lost 2 bases, and 3 bases had no gene match. The length of the CDR3 is 13 residues. Germline CDR1 GTSNPN, CDR2 SVGIG (reference sequence). DNA for the CDR3: TGTGCCTGGAGTCCAGGGACAGGGGATGGCTACACCTTC. It codes for CAWSPGTGDGYTF.

The table lists this clone with a few counts. The chain carries TRBV5-1 and TRBJ2-1, with 8 bases fitting TRBD2. The junction had 3 bases not matched to a gene; V was cut back by 1 base and J by 3 bases. The germline V gene encodes CDR1 SGHRS and CDR2 YFSETQ. This CDR3 is built from 15 residues. The CDR3 is CASSLYAGGYNEQFF. The CDR3 DNA reads TGCGCCAGCAGCTTGTATGCGGGAGGCTACAATGAGCAGTTCTTC.

The rearrangement links TRBV14 to TRBJ2-3, with 10 positions matching TRBD1. From germline, CDR1 is SGHDN and CDR2 FVKESK. The CDR3 covers 15 residues. J lost 9 bases, V lost 4 bases, and 10 bases had no gene match. CDR3 bases: TGTGCCAGCAGCCCCCGGACAGGGGGTGGTGGAACGCAGTATTTT. Translation: CASSPRTGGGGTQYF.